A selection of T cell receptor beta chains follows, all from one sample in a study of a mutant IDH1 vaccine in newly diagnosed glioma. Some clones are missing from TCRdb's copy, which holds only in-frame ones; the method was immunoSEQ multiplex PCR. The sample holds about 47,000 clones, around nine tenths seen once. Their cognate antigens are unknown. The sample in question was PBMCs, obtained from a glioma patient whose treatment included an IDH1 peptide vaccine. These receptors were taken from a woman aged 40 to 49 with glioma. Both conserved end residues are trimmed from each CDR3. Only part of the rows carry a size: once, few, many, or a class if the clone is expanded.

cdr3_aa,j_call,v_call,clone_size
ASSLMLAGVDEQF,TRBJ2-1,TRBV5-1,NA
ASSQGGRAVTEAF,TRBJ1-1,TRBV5-4,NA
SVDQGQDTEAF,TRBJ1-1,TRBV29-1,NA
AWSAGLAGGVVF,TRBJ2-1,TRBV30,once
ASWTRLTDTQY,TRBJ2-3,TRBV6-1,NA
ASSTGTSGGTDTQY,TRBJ2-3,TRBV5-4,NA
ASSSSGSTGELF,TRBJ2-2,TRBV2,NA
ASSQALWDNYGYT,TRBJ1-2,TRBV4-3,NA
ASSKGAGTPEAF,TRBJ1-1,TRBV6-5,once
ASSVGTVSYEQY,TRBJ2-7,TRBV18,NA
ASSLGIDEQF,TRBJ2-1,TRBV5-6,once
AISPGGRGYT,TRBJ1-2,TRBV10-3,NA
ASHGRMNTEAF,TRBJ1-1,TRBV27,NA
ASSRTSGSPDTQY,TRBJ2-3,TRBV7-9,NA
ASSQGVTAANEQF,TRBJ2-1,TRBV14,NA
ASSIGTSPTYEQY,TRBJ2-7,TRBV19,NA
ASSTSGASTDTQY,TRBJ2-3,TRBV19,NA